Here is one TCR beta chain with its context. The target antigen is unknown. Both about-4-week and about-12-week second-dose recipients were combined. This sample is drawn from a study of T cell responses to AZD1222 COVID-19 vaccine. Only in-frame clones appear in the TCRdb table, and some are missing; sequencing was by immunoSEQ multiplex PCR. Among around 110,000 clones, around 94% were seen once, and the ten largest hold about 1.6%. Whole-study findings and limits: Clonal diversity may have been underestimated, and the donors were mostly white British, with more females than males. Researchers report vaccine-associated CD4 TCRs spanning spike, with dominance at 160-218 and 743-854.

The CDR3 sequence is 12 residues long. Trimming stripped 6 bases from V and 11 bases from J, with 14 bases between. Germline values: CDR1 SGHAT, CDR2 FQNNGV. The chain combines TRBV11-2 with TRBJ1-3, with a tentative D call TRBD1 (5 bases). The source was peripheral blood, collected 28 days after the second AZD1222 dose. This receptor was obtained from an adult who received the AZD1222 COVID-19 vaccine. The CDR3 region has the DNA TGTGCCAGCAGAGATTCAGGGAGGGCCATATATTTT. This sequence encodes CASRDSGRAIYF.